The 26 T cell receptor beta chains below come from one sample, sequenced in a study of tumor-infiltrating lymphocytes in primary liver carcinoma. Starting material of about 480 ng total RNA yielded TCR beta cDNA via a constant-region primer. Generation of the TCR beta libraries relied on three nested multiplex PCR rounds using slightly modified ARM-PCR. For around 9 cycles apiece, the opening two PCR rounds ran with TRBV1-TRBV30 forward primers and a C-beta reverse primer. TCRdb reanalysed the multiplex PCR reads using MiXCR and keeps one entry per CDR3 protein. The repertoire holds about 190,000 distinct CDR3 sequences, with 85% as singletons. For each extraction, RNA and DNA were obtained together from roughly 20-30 mg of unsorted bulk tissue. The source material was tumor tissue from primary liver carcinoma. Receptors originate from a man aged 35 to 55 with primary liver carcinoma and hepatitis B virus infection.

Comments on this clonotype: Relative to the germline gene, one junction end is altered; a read error may explain this. The chain employs TRBV12-3 or TRBV12-4 and TRBJ2-7; perhaps TRBD1 as D (7 bases). This CDR3 is built from 14 residues. The CDR3: CTSAKGGQFYEQYF. The DNA of the CDR3 is TGTACCAGCGCCAAGGGGGGACAGTTCTACGAACAGTACTTC.

CDR3 protein: CASSYSGTVKEVQYF. The CDR3 nucleotides are TGTGCCAGCAGTTACTCGGGGACAGTCAAAGAGGTCCAGTACTTC. The chain combines TRBV6-6 with TRBJ2-5; 7 nucleotides agree with TRBD1. The CDR3 spans 15 residues. Germline loops: CDR1 MNHNY, CDR2 SVGAGI (reference sequence). V was clipped by 0 bases and J by 10 bases; unmatched bases: 11.

A word on this clonotype: Its ends do not fully match the called genes, so a read error is possible. The J gene is TRBJ2-3, the V gene TRBV5-5, with 8 positions matching TRBD1. CDR1 and CDR2 (germline): SGHKS, YYEKEE (reference sequence). The CDR3 spans 15 residues. CDR3 DNA: TGTGCCAGCAGCATAGAAGGACAGGGCACAGATACACAGTATTTT. Translated: CASSIEGQGTDTQYF.

By its share, this clonotype is medium-sized (0.01 to 0.1%). The chain employs TRBV6-5 and TRBJ2-7, with 7 bases identical to TRBD2. CDR1 MNHEY and CDR2 SVGAGI come from the germline V gene. Trimming took 7 bases from V and 6 from J; bases not matched to a gene: 9. This CDR3 has 13 amino acids. As DNA, the CDR3 is TGTGCCAGCATCGGACTAGTTGGGGGCGAGCAGTACTTC. Translated, it gives CASIGLVGGEQYF.

As for this clonotype: One junction end does not reproduce the germline sequence, and a read error may be involved. For the CDR3, the DNA is TGCAGCGTTGAAATTGGGGCAGCGGGAGGGGTCTACAATGACCAGTTCTTC. Its translation is CSVEIGAAGGVYNDQFF. The V and J genes are TRBV29-1 and TRBJ2-1; 10 nucleotides align to TRBD2. Germline V gene data show CDR1 as SQVTM and CDR2 as ANQGSEA. This CDR3 contains 17 residues.

As regards this clonotype: This is likely a read error, given that the CDR3 carries no conserved phenylalanine or tryptophan at its end. The rearrangement links TRBV5-4 to TRBJ2-5; tentatively, D is TRBD2 (6 bases). Trimming cost V 1 base and J 1 base, with 14 bases left between them. The CDR3 loop spans 16 amino acids. From germline, CDR1 is SGHNT and CDR2 YYREEE (reference sequence). In DNA, the CDR3 is TGTGCCAGCAGCTTGAGGATTAGCGGAGCCCAAGAGACCCAGTACTTA. This gives the protein CASSLRISGAQETQYL.

This clonotype occurred once. At one end, the junction sequence differs from germline, possibly due to a read error. Here the CDR3 reads CASSSIGMSRLFNDQFF. DNA for the CDR3: TGTGCCAGCAGCTCAATCGGAATGAGCAGGTTGTTTAATGATCAGTTCTTC. The rearrangement joins TRBV11-1 to TRBJ2-1; D is undetermined. CDR1 and CDR2 (germline): SGHAT, FQDESV (reference sequence). The length of the CDR3 is 17 residues.

Concerning this clonotype: One end of the junction varies from germline; a read error may be responsible. J is TRBJ2-1 and V is TRBV6-1; TRBD2 matches at 13 bases. Germline CDR1 and CDR2: MNHNS and SASEGT. The CDR3 totals 15 residues. CDR3 protein: CTSRGGLAGLYELFF. The CDR3, as DNA: TGTACCAGCAGAGGGGGACTAGCGGGGCTTTATGAGCTGTTCTTC.

This clonotype has just one count. V usage is TRBV11-1 and J usage is TRBJ2-1, with 10 bases aligning to TRBD2. From germline, CDR1 is SGHAT and CDR2 FQDESV (reference sequence). There are 16 residues in the CDR3. CDR3 residues: CGSSPRGLAGVGEQFF. DNA for the CDR3: TGTGGTAGCAGCCCCCGGGGGCTAGCGGGAGTCGGGGAGCAGTTCTTC.

With respect to this clonotype: This clone may be a read error of a much larger clone one base away. The V gene is TRBV14, the J gene TRBJ2-2, with D tentatively TRBD2 (6 bases). The CDR3 is made up of 15 amino acids. In germline, CDR1 is SGHDN, CDR2 FVKESK. CDR3 amino acids: CASSQVLANTGGLFF. CDR3 in DNA: TGTGCCAGCAGCCAAGTCCTAGCGAACACCGGGGGGCTGTTTTTT.

This clonotype was detected a few times. V gene TRBV11-3 combines with J gene TRBJ1-2; D gene unclear. The germline V gene has CDR1 SGHNT and CDR2 YENEEA. The CDR3 is made up of 12 amino acids. The ends were cut back, 5 bases at V and 8 bases at J, with 12 bases in the middle. CDR3 sequence: CASSRGERGYTF. In DNA form, the CDR3 reads TGTGCCAGCAGCCGCGGGGAGCGCGGCTACACCTTC.

Comment on this clonotype: An end of the junction does not agree with germline; a read error may underlie this. The V call is TRBV4-1, the J call TRBJ2-3; TRBD2 matches at 12 bases. Germline V gene lookup returns CDR1 MGHRA and CDR2 YSYEKL. The CDR3 has 19 residues. The CDR3 protein is CASSQSGASGGAATDTHYF. The CDR3 nucleotides read TGCGCCAGCAGCCAATCCGGGGCTAGCGGGGGGGCCGCGACAGATACGCATTATTTT.

On this clonotype itself: A junction boundary mismatches the germline segment, possibly from a read error. CDR3 nucleotides: TGCGACAGCAGCTTGGGGGCCGGTATAACCTCTGGTGCCAACATCCTGACTTTC. Its protein is CDSSLGAGITSGANILTF. The chain is built from TRBV5-1 and TRBJ2-6; tentatively, D is TRBD1 (6 bases). Germline assignment: CDR1 SGHRS and CDR2 YFSETQ. This CDR3 comprises 18 residues.

This clonotype was detected ten times or more. The chain carries TRBV6-5 and TRBJ2-1; TRBD1 is a possible D gene (6 bases). Trimming stripped 6 bases from V and 2 bases from J, with 14 bases between. Germline-derived CDR1 and CDR2 are MNHEY and SVGAGI. The CDR3 runs 15 residues. The CDR3 loop is CASSDPGAAYNEQFF. In nucleotides, the CDR3 is TGTGCCAGCAGCGACCCAGGGGCCGCCTACAATGAGCAGTTCTTC.

This clonotype has only a few counts. CDR3 amino acids: CASSLGLAGVAQFF. In DNA form, the CDR3 reads TGCGCCAGCAGCCTTGGACTAGCGGGAGTGGCGCAGTTCTTC. V is TRBV4-3 and J is TRBJ2-1; 13 nucleotides match TRBD2. The CDR3 runs 14 residues. V lost 4 bases, J lost 12 bases, and 6 bases stayed unmatched. The V gene's germline CDR1 is LGHNA and CDR2 YSLEER.

This clonotype was found once. The conserved closing phenylalanine or tryptophan is absent in this CDR3, likely reflecting a read error. The chain couples TRBV10-3 to TRBJ1-5; no reliable D call. The CDR3 spans 14 residues. Germline V gives CDR1 ENHRY, CDR2 SYGVKD. The CDR3 reads CAISEVLQGQSQHL. The DNA for the CDR3 is TGTGCCATCAGTGAGGTACTCCAAGGTCAGTCCCAGCATTTA.

In the case of this clonotype: The CDR3 end shows no conserved phenylalanine or tryptophan, and so a read error is likely. It is unclear where the CDR3 begins or ends on the DNA, so no DNA is shown, and the CDR3 is as TCRdb lists it. J is TRBJ2-7 and V is TRBV10-2; the D call of TRBD1 is as the table states it, not checked on the DNA. Ends included, the CDR3 has 13 residues. CDR1 is WSHSY, CDR2 SAAADI, per germline. The CDR3 loop is CASTRGVSYEQYY.

A remark on this clonotype: Mismatch with germline at one junction end may stem from a read error. The rearrangement links TRBV6-1 to TRBJ2-7; weak D call: TRBD2 (5 bases). CDR1 MNHNS and CDR2 SASEGT come from the germline V gene. This CDR3 has 11 amino acids. The DNA of the CDR3 is TGTGCCAGCATTGAAACGTGGGAGCAGTATTTC. As protein: CASIETWEQYF.

In regard to this clonotype: Sequence at one end of the junction differs from germline and may be a read error. This rearrangement joins TRBV11-2 to TRBJ1-2; the D is unclear. Germline CDR1 is SGHAT and CDR2 is FQNNGV. The CDR3 contains 14 residues. The CDR3 coding sequence is TGCGCCTGCAACTTAGATCGGGCGGCTTATGGCTACACCTTC. Translating gives CACNLDRAAYGYTF.

Many counts were recorded for this clonotype. The gene calls are TRBV25-1 and TRBJ2-1, with 7 bases identical to TRBD1. The CDR3 totals 16 residues. From germline, CDR1 is MGHDK and CDR2 SYGVNS. V dropped 9 bases and J dropped 0; count of bases not matched to a gene: 11. The CDR3 DNA reads as TGTGCCAGTCAAACGGGACAGCTTGGCTCCTACAATGAGCAGTTCTTC. It translates to CASQTGQLGSYNEQFF.

This chain links TRBV6-4 with TRBJ2-3; TRBD1 aligns across 9 bases. Germline V gene data show CDR1 as MRHNA and CDR2 as SNTAGT. With 5 bases clipped from V and 1 base from J, the junction kept 4 bases outside the gene matches. CDR3 length: 15 amino acids. CDR3 coding DNA: TGTGCCAGCAGTATGACAGGGGGTGGCACAGATACGCAGTATTTT. It is translated as CASSMTGGGTDTQYF.

This clonotype has just one count. This chain uses TRBV4-3 with TRBJ2-5; D not resolved. Germline V gene sequence: CDR1 LGHNA, CDR2 YSLEER. This CDR3 has 15 amino acids. V dropped 10 bases and J dropped 5 bases, with 23 bases sitting between them. The CDR3 bases are TGCGCCAACACCCAAGCAGTCCGATTGACTGAGACCCAGTACTTC. Protein sequence: CANTQAVRLTETQYF.

The chain has TRBV6-2 or TRBV6-3 and TRBJ2-3, with TRBD1 as a possible D gene (6 bases). V gave up 11 bases and J gave up 6 bases, with 21 bases separating them. Germline-derived CDR1 and CDR2 are MNHEY and SVGEGT. The CDR3 is 14 amino acids. The CDR3 DNA reads as TGTGCCTTCAGCCACAGGGTAGGGGGTGATACGCAGTATTTT. Translation: CAFSHRVGGDTQYF.

Details on this clonotype: This CDR3 fails to terminate in the conserved phenylalanine or tryptophan, so it likely reflects a read error. The chain has TRBV6-5 and TRBJ2-3, with 11 bases that match TRBD2. This CDR3 spans 15 amino acids. CDR1 and CDR2 (germline): MNHEY, SVGAGI. This CDR3 is CASNPRLAGTDTQYL. The CDR3 nucleotides read TGTGCCAGCAACCCAAGACTAGCGGGAACAGATACACAGTATTTA.

Turning to this clonotype: The junction shows a germline mismatch at one end, possibly a read error. This sequence joins TRBV11-2 and TRBJ2-1; TRBD2 is a possible D gene (6 bases). The CDR3 length is 15 residues. Germline loops: CDR1 SGHAT, CDR2 FQNNGV. CDR3 protein: CASSTGTSSYIEQFF. The DNA for the CDR3 is TGTGCCAGCAGCACCGGGACTTCTTCCTACATTGAGCAATTCTTC.

Regarding this clonotype: At one boundary the junction diverges from the germline segment, which might be a read error. The rearrangement uses TRBV4-3 and TRBJ2-5; possible D gene TRBD2, 6 bases. CDR1 and CDR2 from the germline V gene are LGHNA and YSLEER. The length of the CDR3 is 16 residues. CDR3 nucleotide sequence: TGCGCCAGCAGCCAAGAACGGCTAGCGAGACAAGAGACCCATTACTTC. It specifies CASSQERLARQETHYF.